The 4 T cell receptor beta chains listed next were all sequenced from one sample in a study of blood T cells in healthy people across ages. Through a sample-barcoded 5' primer and a J-beta primer mix, a second PCR was run for about 7 to 12 cycles. TCRdb fed the 5' RACE reads into MiXCR, producing one record per CDR3 protein. Of more than 1,000,000 distinct CDR3 sequences in the sample, roughly 24% were seen once. These data were also filed under a second study, of T cells of mothers and their children.

The specimen was blood. The receptors originated from a girl aged 2-10 years in good health.

There are many counts of this clonotype. This chain links TRBV12-3 or TRBV12-4 with TRBJ2-7; D remains unclear. V was cut by 1 base and J by 3 bases, with 4 bases left in between. The length of the CDR3 is 12 residues. The CDR3 loop reads CASSLGLYEQYF. CDR3 sequence (DNA): TGTGCCAGCAGTTTAGGTCTCTACGAGCAGTACTTC.

At least ten counts were recorded for this clonotype. The genes are TRBV7-2 and TRBJ2-3; the D is unclear. The CDR3 extends over 15 amino acids. Germline loops: CDR1 SGHTA, CDR2 FQGNSA. V lost 2 bases, J lost 6 bases, and 15 bases lay in between. The chain's CDR3 is CASSLFPPPSDTQYF. The CDR3 DNA reads as TGTGCCAGCAGCTTATTTCCCCCTCCTTCGGATACGCAGTATTTT.

This clonotype was observed a handful of times. This chain uses TRBV20-1 with TRBJ2-5; 12 bases are shared with TRBD2. The DNA end favors TRBJ2-1, so the J call may be wrong. Germline CDR1 reads DFQATT; CDR2 reads SNEGSKA (reference sequence). The CDR3 contains 15 residues. CDR3 sequence: CSAPGGLAGYNEQFF. The CDR3 DNA reads TGCAGTGCTCCCGGGGGACTAGCGGGCTACAATGAGCAGTTCTTC.

Only a few counts were recorded for this clonotype. V and J are TRBV4-2 and TRBJ2-1; 10 nucleotides align to TRBD2. J gave up 9 bases and V 1 base, and 3 bases lay outside the gene matches. CDR1 LGHNA and CDR2 YNFKEQ come from the germline V gene. This CDR3 is 14 amino acids long. DNA of the CDR3: TGTGCCAGCAGCCAAGTAGCGGGGGGCGGTGAGCAGTTCTTC. Protein product: CASSQVAGGGEQFF.